This paragraph covers one T cell receptor beta chain sequence. This entry belongs to a study of blood T cell repertoires in COVID-19. The repertoire was sequenced with immunoSEQ multiplex PCR; TCRdb's copy has only in-frame clones and lacks some. The table shows about 220,000 clones, with more than 75% occurring only once. Germline-derived CDR1 and CDR2 are LNHDA and SQIVND (reference sequence). The ends lost 7 bases at V and 7 bases at J; junction bases unmatched: 15. CDR3 length: 16 amino acids. Sequenced material: peripheral blood. This chain joins TRBV19 and TRBJ1-5; 8 bases are shared with TRBD1. The TCR sequence derives from a man aged 50 to 59 who had recovered from COVID-19. CDR3 loop: CASNPTGQGRYQPQHF. The CDR3 coding sequence is TGTGCCAGTAATCCAACCGGACAGGGAAGGTACCAGCCCCAGCATTTT.